This T cell receptor beta chain was sequenced during a study of blood T cell repertoires in COVID-19 (dated by TCRdb to about 2020). Regarding the research as a whole: Collaborator samples came from the United States, Italy and Spain and covered acute and convalescent phases of COVID-19. Nearly every sample came with metadata listing a de-identified subject ID, COVID-19 status, age in years and sex. The samples were drawn from the first 160 participants of the ongoing ImmuneRACE study and from 1,200 or so subjects provided by 6 global collaborators. Subjects who had been exposed to COVID-19, were actively infected with it, or had recovered from it provided the deeply sampled blood TCRbeta repertoires that made up the dataset. The repertoires were released in a freely available public database meant as a resource for research on the immune response to SARS-CoV-2. The prospective study material was composed of cDNA or gDNA derived from T cells, B-cell-depleted T cells, or PBMCs. Where available, HLA class I and class II types were taken from metadata supplied by the sample provider and were not determined by assay-based typing. The full study reports these points: The quantity of clinical and demographic metadata differed by source and by participant and was supplied without curation.

The immunoSEQ Assay, a bias-controlled multiplex PCR, was used to amplify TCRbeta CDR3 regions from genomic DNA. The paper's processing steps were these. Within the assay, amplification of reference gene primers was used to estimate how many nucleated cells each sample contained. To quantify the absolute abundance of each unique TCRbeta CDR3 rearrangement, sequence reads were collapsed and filtered. For each sample, productive Simpson clonality was calculated as the square root of Simpson's diversity index across productive rearrangements. Imported from immuneACCESS, the table was reduced by TCRdb to in-frame sequences with V and J called. These copies leave out some clones; in studies compared against another copy, an unresolved V gene accounts for under half, and the cause of the remainder is not known. V and J calls and clone size follow that table, whereas D and trimming were derived from the DNA. The sample table records 200,000 to 300,000 clones; 88% of these occur just once. The ten largest clones take up 2.5% to 3.5% of the sample.

Remarks on this clone: Its binding antigen is unknown. No much larger clone is present one base from it, and per-base qualities are unavailable.

In the prospective study, participants were 18 to 89 years old, resided in approximately 22 geographic areas of the United States, and were enrolled through a virtual design. Cohort assignment in the prospective study relied on participant-reported clinical history from a screening survey and a study questionnaire. A participant counted as exposed if, within 2 weeks of entering the study, that participant had been in contact with someone who had a PCR-confirmed or clinician-diagnosed COVID-19 case. In the prospective study, mobile phlebotomists collected whole blood, serum and a nasopharyngeal or oropharyngeal swab from each participant. Participants in the prospective study had the option to provide additional blood draws and questionnaires over a roughly 2-month period. Before DNA extraction, blood samples from the prospective study were shipped at room temperature or frozen. Reading from cysteine to phenylalanine, the CDR3 counts 14 amino acids. The only DNA kept is the CDR3, 42 bases in frame from the first base. At the junction V is shortened by 5 bases and J by 7 bases; bases outside the gene matches: 7. Looking up the germline V gene yields CDR1 SGHVS and CDR2 FQNEAQ.

The chain is encoded by TRBV7-8 joined to TRBJ1-4; TRBD1 lines up with 7 middle nucleotides. The source is a woman aged 40 to 50 who had been exposed to COVID-19. The specimen sequenced was PBMCs or T cells enriched from blood (not recorded which). The nucleotide sequence reads TGTGCCAGCAGCCCTCAGGGGGTTGGTGAAAAACTGTTTTTT. This yields the protein CASSPQGVGEKLFF.